The 8 T cell receptor beta chains in this list originate from one sample, sequenced in a study of Ad26.COV2.S vaccination and SARS-CoV-2 variants. Some clones are missing from TCRdb's copy, which holds only in-frame ones; the method was immunoSEQ multiplex PCR. The sample has 300,000 to 400,000 clones, approximately 86% seen once. Treatment noted: 15 to 20 received Ad26.COV2.S at low or high dose, single or two shots; 5 received placebo; per-sample allocation not given. Sampling was performed 63 days after the first vaccine or placebo injection. Sample: peripheral blood, taken in a trial of Ad26.COV2.S vaccine versus placebo. The receptors derive from a person between 18 and 59 years old who received the Ad26.COV2.S COVID-19 vaccine or a placebo.

The genes are TRBV15 and TRBJ1-6; TRBD1 is a possible D gene (5 bases). The CDR3 is 17 amino acids. In germline, CDR1 is LNHNV, CDR2 YYDKDF (reference sequence). Deletions cut 3 bases from V and 5 bases from J, with 17 bases between. CDR3 sequence: CATSRVLGGINNSPLHF. The CDR3 DNA reads as TGTGCCACCAGCAGGGTGTTGGGGGGTATCAATAATTCACCCCTCCACTTT.

The V call is TRBV4-2, the J call TRBJ2-2; 8 bases line up with TRBD2. Germline assignment: CDR1 LGHNA and CDR2 YNFKEQ. Germline trimming cut 3 bases from V and 2 bases from J; bases unmatched to any gene: 11. There are 18 residues in the CDR3. The CDR3 nucleotides read TGTGCCAGCAGCCAGGACCCCGGGGGGGGAATTAACACCGGGGAGCTGTTTTTT. Translating it yields CASSQDPGGGINTGELFF.

This clone has just a few counts. The V call is TRBV19, the J call TRBJ1-1; D is possibly TRBD1 (6 bases). Between the trimmed V and J ends, which lost 3 bases and 2 bases, there was a span of 13 bases. Germline V gene sequence: CDR1 LNHDA, CDR2 SQIVND (reference sequence). The CDR3 loop spans 15 amino acids. The CDR3 sequence is CASSIPGQPNTEAFF. The CDR3 coding sequence is TGTGCCAGTAGTATCCCAGGACAGCCCAACACTGAAGCTTTCTTT.

This chain links TRBV21-1 with TRBJ1-5. TRBV21-1 is a pseudogene. The CDR3 spans 15 residues. The CDR3 spells CASSKNHRRNQPQHF. The DNA of the CDR3 is TGTGCCAGCAGCAAAAATCACAGGAGGAATCAGCCCCAGCATTTT.

This chain uses TRBV6-4 with TRBJ1-6; TRBD1 agrees at 7 bases. Germline V gives CDR1 MRHNA, CDR2 SNTAGT. CDR3 size: 15 residues. J was trimmed by 7 bases and V by 2 bases; bases with no gene match: 5. CDR3 region: CASSDGGQSNSPLHF. DNA for the CDR3: TGTGCCAGCAGTGACGGGGGACAGTCGAATTCACCCCTCCACTTT.

Here the CDR3 reads CASSMAGQAYEQYF. For the CDR3, the DNA is TGTGCCAGTAGTATGGCGGGGCAGGCTTACGAGCAGTACTTC. The chain is built from TRBV19 and TRBJ2-7; TRBD2 is a possible D gene (6 bases). The germline V gene has CDR1 LNHDA and CDR2 SQIVND (reference sequence). V shed 3 bases and J shed 4 bases, with 13 bases lying between them. CDR3 length: 14 residues. The variable domain in full, completed from reference TRBV19 and TRBJ2-7, reads DGGITQSPKYLFRKEGQNVTLSCEQNLNHDAMYWYRQDPGQGLRLIYYSQIVNDFQKGDIAEGYSVSREKKESFPLTVTSAQKNPTAFYLCASSMAGQAYEQYFGPGTRLTVT.

The J gene is TRBJ1-2, the V gene TRBV7-9, with D possibly matching TRBD1 (6 bases). Trimming shortened V by 5 bases and J by 2 bases, and 15 bases separated the two germline ends. CDR3 length: 15 amino acids. CDR1 is SEHNR, CDR2 FQNEAQ, per germline (reference sequence). CDR3 DNA: TGTGCCAGCAGCAATATACAGGGAAGAAACTATGGCTACACCTTC. Amino acid sequence: CASSNIQGRNYGYTF.

V gene TRBV7-2 combines with J gene TRBJ2-5; 7 bases line up with TRBD1. The CDR3 loop spans 16 amino acids. Losses at the gene ends were 1 base for V and 2 bases for J; bases not matched to a gene: 7. Per the germline V gene, CDR1 is SGHTA and CDR2 is FQGNSA. The CDR3 DNA follows: TGTGCCAGCAGCTTAGGGTGGGGACAGTCTCAAGAGACCCAGTACTTC. It specifies CASSLGWGQSQETQYF.